The rows below give T cell receptor beta chains drawn from one sample of a study of shared clonotypes between healthy human individuals. The method was immunoSEQ multiplex PCR; TCRdb's version includes in-frame clones alone and lacks a portion of them. The data hold about 1.1 million clones, with approximately 80% observed a single time. Sequencing was performed on memory CD4+ T cells from PBMCs. These receptors were obtained from a man younger than 35 in good health. Some clones in this sample may be carry-over from other donors' samples. Both conserved end residues are trimmed from each CDR3. Not all rows give a size; the values are once, few, many and, for expanded clones, a class.

V gene,J gene,clone size,CDR3 protein
TRBV4-3,TRBJ1-6,.,ASSQDLRGVGSPLH
TRBV10-3,TRBJ1-2,once,AISEPGQGAKGNYGYT
TRBV9,TRBJ2-5,.,ASSPRPEQETQY
TRBV6-4,TRBJ2-2,.,ASSYGPNTGELF
TRBV7-8,TRBJ1-5,once,ASSRGDSNQPQH
TRBV28,TRBJ1-2,.,ASSPGHQYGYT
TRBV5-6,TRBJ2-5,.,ASSSVTGGETQY
TRBV2,TRBJ2-1,.,ASRTGTGGNEQF
TRBV30,TRBJ1-6,many,AWSWRGSPLH
TRBV28,TRBJ1-5,.,ASSLSQGVQPQH
TRBV7-3,TRBJ2-7,.,ASSQYSGLSYEQY
TRBV5-1,TRBJ2-1,.,ASSPGVGFDEQF
TRBV11-1,TRBJ2-5,.,ASSLGVGETQY
TRBV7-9,TRBJ1-2,few,ASSLGGFYGYT
TRBV28,TRBJ2-5,.,ASSFWGGSGGTQY
TRBV11-1,TRBJ2-3,.,ASSLQLDTQY
TRBV14,TRBJ2-7,.,ASSQGGGMTYEQY
TRBV9,TRBJ2-3,.,ASSVIGASTDTQY
TRBV11-1,TRBJ2-5,.,ASSLGATIQETQY
TRBV19,TRBJ2-7,.,ASSSGLPYEQY
TRBV19,TRBJ1-2,.,ASRLGSYGYT
TRBV5-1,TRBJ1-1,.,ASSLDWTQGRAF
TRBV6-1,TRBJ1-3,.,ASSATGFSGNTIY
TRBV5-4,TRBJ2-5,.,ASSARQGGLETQY
TRBV5-1,TRBJ2-3,.,ASSLFTSTDTQY
TRBV10-3,TRBJ2-1,.,ATAGTSGTNYNEQF
TRBV9,TRBJ2-1,.,ASSPRGAHSYNEQF
TRBV6-1,TRBJ1-2,few,ASSSLTAALYGYT
TRBV19,TRBJ1-2,.,ASREQGPKAGYT
TRBV4-3,TRBJ2-2,.,ASSQTVTGELF
TRBV30,TRBJ1-5,.,AWSGPEPQPQH
TRBV10-1,TRBJ2-1,.,ASSAGGSYNEQF
TRBV6-6,TRBJ2-5,.,ASSLSGPQETQY
TRBV28,TRBJ1-2,.,ASTTGTGATYGYT
TRBV18,TRBJ2-1,.,ASSPALGKF
TRBV5-6,TRBJ2-5,.,ASTSGGQKTQY
TRBV28,TRBJ2-6,.,ASSPNPRGAGANVLT
TRBV27,TRBJ1-5,.,ASSLKSNQPQH
TRBV5-1,TRBJ2-1,.,ASYPGLGSYNEQF
TRBV28,TRBJ1-5,few,ASSLGDRGAQPQH
TRBV19,TRBJ1-5,.,ASSVRWGNQPQH
TRBV5-1,TRBJ2-5,.,ASSLGLVGRRTQY
TRBV6-1,TRBJ2-7,.,ASERGSYEQY
TRBV4-2,TRBJ2-3,.,ASSRGDAEGGADTQY
TRBV5-1,TRBJ2-5,.,ASSLGQGGETQY
TRBV30,TRBJ1-1,few,AWSATVGNTEAF
TRBV7-3,TRBJ1-1,.,ASSQVKNTEAF
TRBV19,TRBJ2-1,few,ASSTRGLYNEQF
TRBV10-3,TRBJ2-1,.,AISESTTSGYQSSYNEQF
TRBV20-1,TRBJ1-1,few,SARARDGAF
TRBV15,TRBJ2-1,.,ATSGDYFFNEQF
TRBV9,TRBJ2-2,once,ASSVGGALF
TRBV7-6,TRBJ1-3,.,ASSLGHRTGHSGNTIY
TRBV7-3,TRBJ2-5,.,ASSLSGQETQY
TRBV9,TRBJ2-2,.,ASSPLGHTGELF